This TCR beta chain was profiled in a study of T cells in Graves' hyperthyroidism and ophthalmopathy. Whole-study results and caveats: Blood also held most thyroid clonotypes expanded beyond 0.001.

Uncontrolled infection, other autoimmune disease, pregnancy or lactation disqualified patients from enrolment. The diagnostic basis comprised clinical symptoms, serum thyroxine and TRAb, thyroid ultrasound and orbital computed tomography. As regards this clonotype: The target antigen is unknown.

Amplification of TCR beta CDR3 regions used RNA as the template. The HTBI primer set was used in a first-round RT-PCR of the TCR CDR3. TCRdb re-analysed the multiplex PCR reads in MiXCR, keeping a single row per CDR3 protein. Found here are around 440,000 distinct CDR3 sequences, approximately 14% of them singletons; the top ten hold over 12%. This CDR3 is 11 amino acids long. Germline CDR1 is KGHDR and CDR2 is SFDVKD. V gave up 10 bases and J gave up 6 bases, with 12 bases separating them. The clonotype originates from a woman between 18 and 29 years old with Graves' hyperthyroidism. The chain is built from TRBV24-1 and TRBJ2-7; D possibly corresponds to TRBD2 (5 bases). Source material: blood. In DNA, the CDR3 is TGTGCCACACCCAAGGCGGGCGAGCAGTACTTC. This codes for CATPKAGEQYF.